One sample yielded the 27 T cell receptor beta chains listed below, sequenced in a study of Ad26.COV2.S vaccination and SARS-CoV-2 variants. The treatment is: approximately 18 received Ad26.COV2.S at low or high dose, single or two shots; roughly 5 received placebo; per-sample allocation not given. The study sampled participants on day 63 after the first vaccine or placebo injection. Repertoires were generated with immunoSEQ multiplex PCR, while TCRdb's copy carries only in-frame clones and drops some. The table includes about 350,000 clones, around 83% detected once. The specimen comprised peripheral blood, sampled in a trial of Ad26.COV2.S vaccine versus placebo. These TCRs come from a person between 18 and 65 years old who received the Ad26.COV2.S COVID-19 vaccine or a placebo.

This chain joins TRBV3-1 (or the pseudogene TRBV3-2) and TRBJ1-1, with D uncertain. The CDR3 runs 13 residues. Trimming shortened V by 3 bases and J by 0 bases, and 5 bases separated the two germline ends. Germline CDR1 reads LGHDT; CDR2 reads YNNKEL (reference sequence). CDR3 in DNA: TGTGCCAGCAGCCAGGGGATGAACACTGAAGCTTTCTTT. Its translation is CASSQGMNTEAFF.

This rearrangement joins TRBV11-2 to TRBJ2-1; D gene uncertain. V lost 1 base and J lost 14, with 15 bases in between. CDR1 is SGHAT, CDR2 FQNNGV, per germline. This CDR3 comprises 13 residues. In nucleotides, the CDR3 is TGTGCCAGCAGCTTAGTTGCGGCAGCTCATAAGTTCTTC. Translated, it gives CASSLVAAAHKFF.

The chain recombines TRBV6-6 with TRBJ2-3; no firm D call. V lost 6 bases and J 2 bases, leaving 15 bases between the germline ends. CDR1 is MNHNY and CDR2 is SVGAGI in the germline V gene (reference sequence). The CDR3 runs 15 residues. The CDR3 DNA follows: TGTGCCAGCAGAATTATAGTTACCGCCACAGATACGCAGTATTTT. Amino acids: CASRIIVTATDTQYF.

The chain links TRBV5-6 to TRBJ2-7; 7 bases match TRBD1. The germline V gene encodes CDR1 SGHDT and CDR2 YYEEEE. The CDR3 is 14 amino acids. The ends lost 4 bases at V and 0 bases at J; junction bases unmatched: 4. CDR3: CASSPGQFSYEQYF. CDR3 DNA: TGTGCCAGCAGCCCGGGACAGTTCTCCTACGAGCAGTACTTC.

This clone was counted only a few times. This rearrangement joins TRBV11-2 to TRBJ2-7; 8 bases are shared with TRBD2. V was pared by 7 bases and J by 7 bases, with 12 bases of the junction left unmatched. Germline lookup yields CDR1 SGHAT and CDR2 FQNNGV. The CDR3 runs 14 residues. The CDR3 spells CASTGTSGTPEQYF. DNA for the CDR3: TGTGCCAGCACCGGTACTAGCGGTACCCCGGAGCAGTACTTC.

The DNA for the CDR3 is TGTGCCACCTTGAGGGGGACCGGGGAGCTGTTTTTT. This translates into CATLRGTGELFF. The J gene is TRBJ2-2, the V gene TRBV10-3; D may be TRBD1 (6 bases). CDR1 ENHRY and CDR2 SYGVKD come from the germline V gene. The CDR3 totals 12 residues. Trimming cost V 10 bases and J 5 bases, with 11 bases left between them.

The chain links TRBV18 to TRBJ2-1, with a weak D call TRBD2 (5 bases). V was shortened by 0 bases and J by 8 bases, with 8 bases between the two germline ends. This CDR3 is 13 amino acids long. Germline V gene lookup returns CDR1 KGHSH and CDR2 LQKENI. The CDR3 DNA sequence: TGTGCCAGCTCACCACCTTTCGGGGATGAGCAGTTCTTC. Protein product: CASSPPFGDEQFF.

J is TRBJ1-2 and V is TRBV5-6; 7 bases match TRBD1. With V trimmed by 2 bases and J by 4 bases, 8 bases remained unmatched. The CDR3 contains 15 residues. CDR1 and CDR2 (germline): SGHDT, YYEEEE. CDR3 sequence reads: CASSLQGLEGYGYTF. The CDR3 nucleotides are TGTGCCAGCAGCTTACAGGGGCTAGAGGGCTATGGCTACACCTTC. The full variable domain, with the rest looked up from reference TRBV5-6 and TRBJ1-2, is DAGVTQSPTHLIKTRGQQVTLRCSPKSGHDTVSWYQQALGQGPQFIFQYYEEEERQRGNFPDRFSGHQFPNYSSELNVNALLLGDSALYLCASSLQGLEGYGYTFGSGTRLTVV.

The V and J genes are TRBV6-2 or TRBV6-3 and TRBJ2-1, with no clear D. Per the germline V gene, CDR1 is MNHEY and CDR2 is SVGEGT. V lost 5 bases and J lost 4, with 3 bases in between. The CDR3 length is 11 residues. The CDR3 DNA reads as TGTGCCAGCAGTGCGTACAATGAGCAGTTCTTC. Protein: CASSAYNEQFF.

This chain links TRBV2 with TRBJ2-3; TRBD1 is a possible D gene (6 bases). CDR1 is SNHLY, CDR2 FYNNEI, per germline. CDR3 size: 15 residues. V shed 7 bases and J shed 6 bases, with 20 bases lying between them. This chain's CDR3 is CASTGTQSPGDTQYF. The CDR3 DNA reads TGTGCCAGCACCGGGACACAGTCCCCCGGGGATACGCAGTATTTT.

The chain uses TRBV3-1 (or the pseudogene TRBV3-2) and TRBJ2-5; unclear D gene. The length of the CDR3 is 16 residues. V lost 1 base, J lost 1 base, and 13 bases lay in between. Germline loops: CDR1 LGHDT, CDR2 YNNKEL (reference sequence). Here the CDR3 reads CASSQGPRGSQETQYF. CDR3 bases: TGTGCCAGCAGCCAAGGTCCCCGCGGCAGCCAAGAGACCCAGTACTTC.

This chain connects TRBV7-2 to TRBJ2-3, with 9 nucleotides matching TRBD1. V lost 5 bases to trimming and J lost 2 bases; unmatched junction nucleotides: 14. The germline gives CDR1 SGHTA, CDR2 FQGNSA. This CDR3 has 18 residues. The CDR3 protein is CASSRIRSGQGYTDTQYF. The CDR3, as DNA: TGTGCCAGCAGCCGGATTCGATCGGGACAGGGTTACACAGATACGCAGTATTTT.

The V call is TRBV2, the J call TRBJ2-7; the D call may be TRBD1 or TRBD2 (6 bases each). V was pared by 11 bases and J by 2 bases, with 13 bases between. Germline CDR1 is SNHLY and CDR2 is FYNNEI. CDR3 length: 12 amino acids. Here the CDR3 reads CAVGGGTYEQYF. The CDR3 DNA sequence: TGTGCCGTCGGGGGCGGTACCTACGAGCAGTACTTC.

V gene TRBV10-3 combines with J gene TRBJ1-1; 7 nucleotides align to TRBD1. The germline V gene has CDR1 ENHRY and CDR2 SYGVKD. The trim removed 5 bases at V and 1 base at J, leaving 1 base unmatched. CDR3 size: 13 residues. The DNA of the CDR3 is TGTGCCATCAGTCGACAGGGGAACACTGAAGCTTTCTTT. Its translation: CAISRQGNTEAFF.

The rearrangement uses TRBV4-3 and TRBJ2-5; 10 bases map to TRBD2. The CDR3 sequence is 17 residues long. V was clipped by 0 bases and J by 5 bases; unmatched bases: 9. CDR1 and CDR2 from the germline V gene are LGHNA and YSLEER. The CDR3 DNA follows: TGCGCCAGCAGCCAAGATCCCCGGCTAGCGGGAGCTGAGACCCAGTACTTC. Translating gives CASSQDPRLAGAETQYF.

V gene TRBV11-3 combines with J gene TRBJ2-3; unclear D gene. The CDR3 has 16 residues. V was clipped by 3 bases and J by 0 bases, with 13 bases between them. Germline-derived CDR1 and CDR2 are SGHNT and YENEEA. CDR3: CASSLDGPESTDTQYF. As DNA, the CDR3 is TGTGCCAGCAGCTTGGACGGACCCGAGAGCACAGATACGCAGTATTTT.

The CDR3 sequence is CASSLGGGTTEAFF. CDR3 nucleotide sequence: TGTGCCAGCTCCCTGGGTGGGGGGACCACTGAAGCTTTCTTT. V gene TRBV7-6 combines with J gene TRBJ1-1, with a weak D call TRBD1 (5 bases). The CDR3 runs to 14 residues. Germline V gene data show CDR1 as SGHVS and CDR2 as FNYEAQ. Trimming shortened V by 8 bases and J by 4 bases, and 17 bases separated the two germline ends. Full variable domain (outside the CDR3, taken from reference TRBV7-6 and TRBJ1-1): GAGVSQSPRYKVTKRGQDVALRCDPISGHVSLYWYRQALGQGPEFLTYFNYEAQQDKSGLPNDRFSAERPEGSISTLTIQRTEQRDSAMYRCASSLGGGTTEAFFGQGTRLTVV.

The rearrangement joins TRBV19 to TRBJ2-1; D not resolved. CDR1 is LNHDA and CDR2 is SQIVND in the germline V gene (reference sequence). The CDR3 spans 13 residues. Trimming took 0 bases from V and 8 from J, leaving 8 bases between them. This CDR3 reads CASSIEAGYEQFF. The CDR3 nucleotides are TGTGCCAGTAGTATAGAGGCAGGTTATGAGCAGTTCTTC. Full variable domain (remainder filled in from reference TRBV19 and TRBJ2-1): DGGITQSPKYLFRKEGQNVTLSCEQNLNHDAMYWYRQDPGQGLRLIYYSQIVNDFQKGDIAEGYSVSREKKESFPLTVTSAQKNPTAFYLCASSIEAGYEQFFGPGTRLTVL.

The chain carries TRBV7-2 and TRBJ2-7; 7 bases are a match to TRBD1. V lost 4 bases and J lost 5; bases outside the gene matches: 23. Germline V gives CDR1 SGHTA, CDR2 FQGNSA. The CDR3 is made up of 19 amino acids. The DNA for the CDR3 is TGTGCCAGCAGCTCGTCTTTTTCGGTTGACAGGGTCGGTAAAGACGAGCAGTACTTC. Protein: CASSSSFSVDRVGKDEQYF. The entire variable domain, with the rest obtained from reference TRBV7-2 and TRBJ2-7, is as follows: GAGVSQSPSNKVTEKGKDVELRCDPISGHTALYWYRQSLGQGLEFLIYFQGNSAPDKSGLPSDRFSAERTGGSVSTLTIQRTQQEDSAVYLCASSSSFSVDRVGKDEQYFGPGTRLTVT.

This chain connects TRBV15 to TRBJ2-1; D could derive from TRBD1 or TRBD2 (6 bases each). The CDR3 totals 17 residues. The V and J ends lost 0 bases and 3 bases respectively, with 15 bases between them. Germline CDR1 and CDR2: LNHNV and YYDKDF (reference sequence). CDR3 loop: CATSRDGGQGGYNEQFF. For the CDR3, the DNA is TGTGCCACCAGCAGAGATGGGGGCCAGGGAGGCTACAATGAGCAGTTCTTC. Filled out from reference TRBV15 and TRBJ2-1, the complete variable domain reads DAMVIQNPRYQVTQFGKPVTLSCSQTLNHNVMYWYQQKSSQAPKLLFHYYDKDFNNEADTPDNFQSRRPNTSFCFLDIRSPGLGDTAMYLCATSRDGGQGGYNEQFFGPGTRLTVL.

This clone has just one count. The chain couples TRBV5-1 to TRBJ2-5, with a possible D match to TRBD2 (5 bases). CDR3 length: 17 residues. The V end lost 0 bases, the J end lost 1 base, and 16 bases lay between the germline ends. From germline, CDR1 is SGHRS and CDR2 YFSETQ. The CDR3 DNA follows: TGCGCCAGCAGCTTGGATTTAAGTTTTGGAGGCCAAGAGACCCAGTACTTC. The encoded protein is CASSLDLSFGGQETQYF.

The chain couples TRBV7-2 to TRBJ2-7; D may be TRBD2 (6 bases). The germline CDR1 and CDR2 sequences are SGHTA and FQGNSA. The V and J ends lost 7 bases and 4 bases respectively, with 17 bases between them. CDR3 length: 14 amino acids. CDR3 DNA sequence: TGTGCCAGCACCCCCAAGGACGGAGGGTACGAGCAGTACTTC. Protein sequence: CASTPKDGGYEQYF.

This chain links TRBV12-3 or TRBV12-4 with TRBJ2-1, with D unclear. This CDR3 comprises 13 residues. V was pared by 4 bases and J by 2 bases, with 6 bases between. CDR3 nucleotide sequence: TGTGCCAGCAGTTGGGCAGCCTACAATGAGCAGTTCTTC. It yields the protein CASSWAAYNEQFF.

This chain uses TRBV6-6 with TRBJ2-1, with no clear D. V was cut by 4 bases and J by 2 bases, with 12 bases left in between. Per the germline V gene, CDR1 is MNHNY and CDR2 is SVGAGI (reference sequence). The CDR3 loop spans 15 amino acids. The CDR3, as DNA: TGTGCCAGCAGTTTCGACTTCGGGCCCTACAATGAGCAGTTCTTC. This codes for CASSFDFGPYNEQFF.

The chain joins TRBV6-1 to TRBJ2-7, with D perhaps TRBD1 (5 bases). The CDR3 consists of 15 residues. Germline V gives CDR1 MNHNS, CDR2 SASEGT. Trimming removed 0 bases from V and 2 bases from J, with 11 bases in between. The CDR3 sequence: CASSEASKGPYEQYF. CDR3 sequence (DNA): TGTGCCAGCAGTGAAGCGAGTAAGGGGCCCTACGAGCAGTACTTC.

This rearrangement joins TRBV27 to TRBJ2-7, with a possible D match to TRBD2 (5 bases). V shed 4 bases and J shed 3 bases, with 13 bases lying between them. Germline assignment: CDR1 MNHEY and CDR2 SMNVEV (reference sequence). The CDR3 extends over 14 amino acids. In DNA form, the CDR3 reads TGTGCCAGCAGTTCATGGACGGGAAACTACGAGCAGTACTTC. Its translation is CASSSWTGNYEQYF.

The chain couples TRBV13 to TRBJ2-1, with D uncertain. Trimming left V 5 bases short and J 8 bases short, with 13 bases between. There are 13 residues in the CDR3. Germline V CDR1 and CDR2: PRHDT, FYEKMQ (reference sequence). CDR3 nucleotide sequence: TGTGCCAGCAGCCTCCCCTTTGGGGATGAGCAGTTCTTC. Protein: CASSLPFGDEQFF.